This record covers a single T cell receptor (beta chain). Its cognate antigen is unknown. The V gene end was trimmed by 5 bases and the J gene end by 3 bases; junction bases not matched to a gene: 4. CDR3 length: 14 residues. CDR1 MGHDK and CDR2 SYGVNS come from the germline V gene. Sequencing relied on a cDNA template that was reverse transcribed from extracted RNA. Assay: immunoSEQ multiplex PCR; the TCRdb copy retains only in-frame clones and omits some. This table holds approximately 150,000 clones, roughly 66% found once. The sample belongs to a study of CD8+ T cells in alopecia areata. Overall study: Treated patients swallowed 5 to 10 mg of oral tofacitinib twice daily. The tofacitinib course ran for 6 to 18 months and was followed by 6 months off drug.

Overall study results and limits: TCR sharing was clearer in mice than between patients, perhaps partly owing to patient HLA diversity.

This sequence was found in a human donor with alopecia areata. The sequences come from CD8+ T cells sorted from blood, collected at week 0. This sequence joins TRBV25-1 and TRBJ1-2, with 9 bases aligning to TRBD1. The CDR3 spells CASSQGDRDYGYTF. The CDR3 DNA reads TGTGCCAGCAGTCAAGGGGACAGGGACTATGGCTACACCTTC.